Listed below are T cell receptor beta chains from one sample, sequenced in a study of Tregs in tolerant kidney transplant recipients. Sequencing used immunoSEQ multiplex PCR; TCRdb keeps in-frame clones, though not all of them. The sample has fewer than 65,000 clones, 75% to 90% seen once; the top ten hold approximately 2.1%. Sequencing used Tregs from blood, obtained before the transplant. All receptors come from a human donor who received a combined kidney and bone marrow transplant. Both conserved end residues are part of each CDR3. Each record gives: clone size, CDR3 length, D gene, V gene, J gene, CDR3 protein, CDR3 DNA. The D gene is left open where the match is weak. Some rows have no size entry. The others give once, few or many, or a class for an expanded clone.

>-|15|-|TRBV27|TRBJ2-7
CASSIRGGLNYEQYF
TGTGCCAGCAGTATAAGAGGGGGGCTTAACTACGAGCAGTACTTC
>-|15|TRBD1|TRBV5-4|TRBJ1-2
CASSSFGQGLGGYTF
TGTGCCAGCAGCTCCTTTGGACAGGGTTTAGGGGGCTACACCTTC
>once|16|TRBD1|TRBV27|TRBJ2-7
CASSLRTGGSSYEQYF
TGTGCCAGCAGTCTAAGGACAGGGGGCAGCTCCTACGAGCAGTACTTC
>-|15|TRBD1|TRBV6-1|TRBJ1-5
CASSVWGQGSQPQHF
TGTGCCAGCAGTGTATGGGGACAGGGAAGTCAGCCCCAGCATTTT
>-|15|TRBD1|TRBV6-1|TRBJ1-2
CASSEGQGDIYGYTF
TGTGCCAGCAGTGAAGGGCAGGGGGATATTTATGGCTACACCTTC
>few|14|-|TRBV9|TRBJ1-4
CASSLGDSNEKLFF
TGTGCCAGCAGCCTAGGGGACTCGAATGAAAAACTGTTTTTT
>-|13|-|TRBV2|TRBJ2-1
CASRTGGGNEQFF
TGTGCCAGCAGGACAGGTGGAGGGAATGAGCAGTTCTTC
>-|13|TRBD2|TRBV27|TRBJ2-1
CASGAGSYNEQFF
TGTGCCAGTGGAGCGGGAAGCTACAATGAGCAGTTCTTC
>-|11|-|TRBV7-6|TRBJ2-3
CATGGQDTQYF
TGTGCCACCGGGGGCCAAGATACGCAGTATTTT
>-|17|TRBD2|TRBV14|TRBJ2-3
CASSRRLAGGPPDTQYF
TGTGCCAGCAGCAGACGATTAGCGGGAGGGCCTCCAGATACGCAGTATTTT
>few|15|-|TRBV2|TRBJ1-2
CASSEARPGGDGYTF
TGTGCCAGCAGTGAAGCGCGCCCTGGGGGGGACGGCTACACCTTC
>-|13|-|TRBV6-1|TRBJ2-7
CASSVAGLYEQYF
TGTGCCAGCAGTGTCGCGGGGCTCTACGAGCAGTACTTC
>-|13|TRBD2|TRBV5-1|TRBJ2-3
CASSLDRLAAMYF
TGCGCCAGCAGCTTGGATCGACTAGCCGCCATGTATTTT
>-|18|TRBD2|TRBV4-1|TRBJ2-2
CASSQAIGLAGAAGELFF
TGCGCCAGCAGCCAGGCGATCGGACTAGCGGGAGCCGCCGGGGAGCTGTTTTTT
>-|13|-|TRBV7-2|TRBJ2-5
CASSLGPAGTQYF
TGTGCCAGCAGCTTGGGACCGGCGGGGACCCAGTACTTC
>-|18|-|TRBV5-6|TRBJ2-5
CASSPPGARGLDQETQYF
TGTGCCAGCAGCCCCCCTGGGGCCCGTGGGCTGGACCAAGAGACCCAGTACTTC
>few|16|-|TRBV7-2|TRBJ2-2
CASSPLLGLNTGELFF
TGTGCCAGCAGCCCTTTACTCGGCCTTAACACCGGGGAGCTGTTTTTT
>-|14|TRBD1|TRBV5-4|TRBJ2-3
CASSAGTGKDTQYF
TGTGCCAGCAGCGCCGGGACAGGGAAGGATACGCAGTATTTT
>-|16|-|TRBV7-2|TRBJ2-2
CASSARGTPNTGELFF
TGTGCCAGCAGCGCGCGCGGGACACCCAACACCGGGGAGCTGTTTTTT
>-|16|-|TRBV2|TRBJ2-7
CASRGVIGRVGYEQYF
TGTGCCAGCAGGGGGGTGATCGGCAGGGTGGGATACGAGCAGTACTTC
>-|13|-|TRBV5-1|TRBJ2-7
CASSRSDTDEQYF
TGCGCCAGCAGCAGATCGGACACCGACGAGCAGTACTTC
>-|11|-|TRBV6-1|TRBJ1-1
CASSYPTEAFF
TGTGCCAGCAGTTACCCCACTGAAGCTTTCTTT
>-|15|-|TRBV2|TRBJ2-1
CASSPRTVSYNEQFF
TGTGCCAGCAGCCCGCGGACAGTCTCCTACAATGAGCAGTTCTTC
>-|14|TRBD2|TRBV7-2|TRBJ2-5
CASSLGSGKGTQYF
TGTGCCAGCAGCTTAGGTAGCGGGAAGGGGACCCAGTACTTC
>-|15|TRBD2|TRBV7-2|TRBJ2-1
CASSVSGGSYNEQFF
TGTGCCAGCAGCGTAAGCGGGGGGTCTTACAATGAGCAGTTCTTC
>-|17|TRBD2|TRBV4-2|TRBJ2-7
CASSQDLSSGYRDEQYF
TGTGCCAGCAGCCAAGATTTGTCTAGCGGCTATAGGGACGAGCAGTACTTC